These 8 T cell receptor beta chains were sequenced from one sample in a study of shared clonotypes between healthy human individuals. Some clones are missing from TCRdb's copy, which holds only in-frame ones; the method was immunoSEQ multiplex PCR. Of fewer than 600,000 clones in the sample, about four fifths were seen once. Input material: PBMCs. The receptors derive from a woman aged 40 to 50 in good health. Some clones in this sample may be carry-over from other donors' samples.

The V gene is TRBV19, the J gene TRBJ2-5; D is undetermined. Germline V gene lookup returns CDR1 LNHDA and CDR2 SQIVND (reference sequence). The CDR3 length is 12 residues. V gave up 4 bases and J gave up 0 bases, with 3 bases separating them. CDR3 DNA: TGTGCCAGTAGTAACCACCAAGAGACCCAGTACTTC. Encoded protein: CASSNHQETQYF.

In its sample, this clone was seen a few times. A read error may explain this, as a much larger clone is one base away. In DNA, the CDR3 is TGCAGCGTTATGGGGGGGGCTTTTCCTTCGAACACCGGGGAGCTGTTTTTT. It codes for CSVMGGAFPSNTGELFF. V and J are TRBV29-1 and TRBJ2-2; D is perhaps TRBD2 (7 bases). V was shortened by 5 bases and J by 0 bases, with 19 bases between the two germline ends. CDR3 size: 17 residues. The germline CDR1 and CDR2 sequences are SQVTM and ANQGSEA.

The V gene is TRBV30, the J gene TRBJ2-7, with 12 bases identical to TRBD2. V shed 4 bases and J 7 bases; nucleotides not matched to a gene: 11. This CDR3 region has 15 residues. Germline CDR1 is GTSNPN and CDR2 is SVGIG (reference sequence). This chain's CDR3 is CAWKTSGSVHREQYF. CDR3 sequence (DNA): TGTGCCTGGAAGACTAGCGGGAGTGTTCATCGGGAGCAGTACTTC.

The rearrangement joins TRBV7-6 to TRBJ2-2; D unresolved. Trimming took 5 bases from V and 6 from J, leaving 16 bases between them. The CDR3 is 15 amino acids. Per germline, CDR1 SGHVS and CDR2 FNYEAQ. CDR3 sequence reads: CASSNPGLLSGELFF. The CDR3 DNA follows: TGTGCCAGCAGCAATCCCGGCCTTTTGTCCGGGGAGCTGTTTTTT.

This rearrangement joins TRBV27 to TRBJ1-2, with unresolved D. V was clipped by 8 bases and J by 2 bases, with 15 bases between them. There are 14 residues in the CDR3. Germline CDR1 reads MNHEY; CDR2 reads SMNVEV (reference sequence). In DNA form, the CDR3 reads TGTGCCAGCGCCGGGCCTCGGTCAAACTATGGCTACACCTTC. Translation: CASAGPRSNYGYTF.

The chain couples TRBV5-1 to TRBJ2-7; TRBD2 matches at 7 bases. CDR1 is SGHRS, CDR2 YFSETQ, per germline. The CDR3 is made up of 13 amino acids. With V trimmed by 7 bases and J by 5 bases, 9 bases remained unmatched. The CDR3 here is CASDFGGGDEQYF. CDR3 DNA sequence: TGCGCCAGCGACTTCGGGGGAGGGGACGAGCAGTACTTC.

CDR3 sequence (DNA): TGTGCCAGCAGGAAGGCTAGCAGCACAGATACGCAGTATTTT. Protein product: CASRKASSTDTQYF. V usage is TRBV2 and J usage is TRBJ2-3, with D possibly being TRBD2 (5 bases). V dropped 6 bases and J dropped 0 bases, with 10 bases sitting between them. The germline V gene encodes CDR1 SNHLY and CDR2 FYNNEI. This CDR3 has 14 residues. Variable domain in full (rest from reference TRBV2 and TRBJ2-3): EPEVTQTPSHQVTQMGQEVILRCVPISNHLYFYWYRQILGQKVEFLVSFYNNEISEKSEIFDDQFSVERPDGSNFTLKIRSTKLEDSAMYFCASRKASSTDTQYFGPGTRLTVL.

The genes are TRBV7-9 and TRBJ2-7, with a tentative D call TRBD2 (7 bases). Deletions cut 5 bases from V and 3 bases from J, with 20 bases between. The CDR3 has 16 amino acids. Germline CDR1 is SEHNR and CDR2 is FQNEAQ (reference sequence). The CDR3 spells CASSGGQRDPNYEQYF. The CDR3 region has the DNA TGTGCCAGCAGCGGGGGCCAGCGGGACCCAAACTACGAGCAGTACTTC.